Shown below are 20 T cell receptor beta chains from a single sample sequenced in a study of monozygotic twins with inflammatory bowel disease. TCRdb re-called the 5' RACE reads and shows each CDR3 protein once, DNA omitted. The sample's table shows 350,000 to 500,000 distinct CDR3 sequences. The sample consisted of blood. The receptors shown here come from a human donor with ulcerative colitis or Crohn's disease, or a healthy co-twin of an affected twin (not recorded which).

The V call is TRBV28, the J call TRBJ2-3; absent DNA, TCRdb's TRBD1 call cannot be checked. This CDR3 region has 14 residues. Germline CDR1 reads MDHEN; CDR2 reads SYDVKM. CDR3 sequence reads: CASSFQGATDTQYF.

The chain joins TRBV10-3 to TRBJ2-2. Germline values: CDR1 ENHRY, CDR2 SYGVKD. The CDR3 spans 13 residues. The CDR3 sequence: CAISEGLTGELFF.

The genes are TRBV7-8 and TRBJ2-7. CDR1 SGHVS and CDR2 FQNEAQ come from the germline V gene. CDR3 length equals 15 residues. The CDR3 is CASSLAARGSYEQYF.

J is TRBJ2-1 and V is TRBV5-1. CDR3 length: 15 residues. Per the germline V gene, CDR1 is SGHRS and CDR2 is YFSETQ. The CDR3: CASSLQVSSYNEQFF.

The CDR3 protein is CASSETSGRSNEQFF. V and J are TRBV12-3 or TRBV12-4 and TRBJ2-1; no DNA is available, so the TRBD2 call from TCRdb remains unchecked. This CDR3 has 15 amino acids.

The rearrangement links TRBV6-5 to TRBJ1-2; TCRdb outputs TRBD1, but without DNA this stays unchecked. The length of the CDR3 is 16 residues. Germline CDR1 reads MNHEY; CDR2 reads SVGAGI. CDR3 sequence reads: CASSYVVTGEGNGYTF.

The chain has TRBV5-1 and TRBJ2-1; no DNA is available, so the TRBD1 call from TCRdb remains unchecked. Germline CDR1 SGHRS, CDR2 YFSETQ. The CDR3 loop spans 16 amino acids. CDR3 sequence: CASSSRQGGPYNEQFF.

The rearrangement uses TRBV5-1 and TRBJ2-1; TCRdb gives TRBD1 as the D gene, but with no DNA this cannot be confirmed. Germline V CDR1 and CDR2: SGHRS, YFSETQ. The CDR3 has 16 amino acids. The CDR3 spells CASSPGGSLSYNEQFF.

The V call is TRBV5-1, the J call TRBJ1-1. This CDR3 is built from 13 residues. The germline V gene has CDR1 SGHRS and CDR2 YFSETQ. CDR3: CASSLSGPAEAFF. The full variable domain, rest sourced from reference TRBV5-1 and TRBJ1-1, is KAGVTQTPRYLIKTRGQQVTLSCSPISGHRSVSWYQQTPGQGLQFLFEYFSETQRNKGNFPGRFSGRQFSNSRSEMNVSTLELGDSALYLCASSLSGPAEAFFGQGTRLTVV.

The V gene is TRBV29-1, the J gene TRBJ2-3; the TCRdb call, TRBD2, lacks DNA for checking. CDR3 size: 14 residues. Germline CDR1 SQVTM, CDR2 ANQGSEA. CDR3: CSGTSGTSTDTQYF.

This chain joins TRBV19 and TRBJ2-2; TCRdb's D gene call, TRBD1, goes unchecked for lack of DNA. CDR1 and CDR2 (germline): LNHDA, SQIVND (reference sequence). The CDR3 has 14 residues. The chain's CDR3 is CASKGQGNTGELFF.

CDR3: CASSPRSGGNTEAFF. The rearrangement links TRBV9 to TRBJ1-1. Looked up from germline, CDR1 is SGDLS and CDR2 is YYNGEE. There are 15 residues in the CDR3. Based on the CDR3 plus reference TRBV9 and TRBJ1-1, the full variable domain is DSGVTQTPKHLITATGQRVTLRCSPRSGDLSVYWYQQSLDQGLQFLIQYYNGEERAKGNILERFSAQQFPDLHSELNLSSLELGDSALYFCASSPRSGGNTEAFFGQGTRLTVV.

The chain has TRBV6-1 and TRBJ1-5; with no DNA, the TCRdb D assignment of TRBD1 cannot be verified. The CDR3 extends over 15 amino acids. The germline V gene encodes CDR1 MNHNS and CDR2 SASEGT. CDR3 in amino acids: CASTGAGQGNQPQHF.

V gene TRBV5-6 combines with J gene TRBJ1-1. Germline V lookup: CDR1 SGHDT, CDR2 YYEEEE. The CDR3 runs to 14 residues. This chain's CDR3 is CASSLPRKNTEAFF.

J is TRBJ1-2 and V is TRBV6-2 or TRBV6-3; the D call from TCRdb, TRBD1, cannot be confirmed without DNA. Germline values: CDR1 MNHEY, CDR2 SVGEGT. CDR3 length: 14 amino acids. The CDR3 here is CASRQRTGAHGYTF.

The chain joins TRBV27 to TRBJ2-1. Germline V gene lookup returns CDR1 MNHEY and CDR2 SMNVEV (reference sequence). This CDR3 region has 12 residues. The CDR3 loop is CASTSSYNEQFF.

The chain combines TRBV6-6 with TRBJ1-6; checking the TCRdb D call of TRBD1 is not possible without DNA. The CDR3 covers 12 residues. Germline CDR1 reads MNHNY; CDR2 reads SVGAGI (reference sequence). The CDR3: CASMGGGSPLHF.

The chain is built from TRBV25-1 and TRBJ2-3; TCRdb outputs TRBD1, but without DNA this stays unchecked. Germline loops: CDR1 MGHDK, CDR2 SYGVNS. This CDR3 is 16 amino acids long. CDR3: CASSEDTGGVTDTQYF.

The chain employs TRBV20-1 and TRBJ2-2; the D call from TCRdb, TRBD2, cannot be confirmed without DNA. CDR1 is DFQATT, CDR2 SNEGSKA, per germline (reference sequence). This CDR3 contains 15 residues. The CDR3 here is CSARRAGTNTGELFF.

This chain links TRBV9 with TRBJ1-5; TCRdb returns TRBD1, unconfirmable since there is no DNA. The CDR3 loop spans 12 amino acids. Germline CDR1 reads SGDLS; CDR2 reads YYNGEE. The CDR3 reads CASGQGRQPQHF. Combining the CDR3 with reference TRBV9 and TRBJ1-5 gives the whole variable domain DSGVTQTPKHLITATGQRVTLRCSPRSGDLSVYWYQQSLDQGLQFLIQYYNGEERAKGNILERFSAQQFPDLHSELNLSSLELGDSALYFCASGQGRQPQHFGDGTRLSIL.